In its sample, the clone carrying this TCR beta chain was seen many times. The sample belongs to a study of neurological immune-mediated disorders. Time point indicated: longitudinal time-point 3. TCRdb re-called the 5' RACE reads with MiXCR, one entry per CDR3 protein. The table records about 53,000 distinct CDR3 sequences, roughly 8.8% of them present only once. CDR3 length: 14 amino acids. Trimming removed 0 bases at V and 10 bases at J, with 10 bases between. Germline values: CDR1 LGHDT, CDR2 YNNKEL (reference sequence). The origin of this receptor is a woman aged 40 to 50 in good health. The material sequenced was PBMCs. V is TRBV3-1 and J is TRBJ1-6; D may be TRBD1 (5 bases). The CDR3 coding sequence is TGTGCCAGCAGCCAAGATTTGGGGCACTCACCCCTCCACTTT. The encoded protein is CASSQDLGHSPLHF.